Below are 9 T cell receptor beta chains sequenced from a single sample in a study of T-cell memory formation after mild COVID-19. Each CDR3 protein gets one entry after TCRdb re-called the 5' RACE reads with MiXCR. Seen here are a few hundred thousand distinct CDR3 sequences, roughly a fifth observed once, and the top ten hold around a fifth. Sequencing was carried out using PBMCs or a T cell subset sorted from them (not recorded which). All receptors come from a man aged 18 to 30 who had mild COVID-19 (a few samples of this study predate the infection). Cell type and time point are not known.

V is TRBV2 and J is TRBJ2-6; D remains unclear. From germline, CDR1 is SNHLY and CDR2 FYNNEI. V lost 4 bases to trimming and J lost 2 bases, with 6 bases between them. The CDR3 has 14 residues. CDR3 in DNA: TGTGCCAGCAGTGTCCGAGCTGGGGCCAACGTCCTGACTTTC. Amino acid sequence: CASSVRAGANVLTF.

The chain combines TRBV6-2 or TRBV6-3 with TRBJ1-1; 12 nucleotides align to TRBD1. V shed 0 bases, J shed 3 bases, and the junction held 8 bases outside the gene matches. This CDR3 comprises 18 residues. The germline gives CDR1 MNHEY, CDR2 SVGEGT. Written as DNA, the CDR3 is TGTGCCAGCAGTTACTCGGGGACAGGGGGCGCGATGGACACTGAAGCTTTCTTT. This translates into CASSYSGTGGAMDTEAFF.

The sample holds a few counts of this clonotype. The J gene is TRBJ1-5, the V gene TRBV29-1; weak D call: TRBD1 (5 bases). The V end lost 8 bases, the J end lost 5 bases, and 13 bases lay between the germline ends. The CDR3 has 12 residues. The germline V gene encodes CDR1 SQVTM and CDR2 ANQGSEA. This CDR3 is CSLSGGYQPQHF. For the CDR3, the DNA is TGCAGCCTCTCGGGGGGTTATCAGCCCCAGCATTTT.

This clonotype was seen more than once but under ten times. The chain employs TRBV12-3 or TRBV12-4 and TRBJ1-1; 7 nucleotides align to TRBD1. Trimming cost V 5 bases and J 1 base; bases outside gene matches: 7. The CDR3 loop spans 15 amino acids. The CDR3: CASSPTQGRNTEAFF. The DNA for the CDR3 is TGTGCCAGCAGTCCAACACAGGGGAGGAACACTGAAGCTTTCTTT.

The chain links TRBV6-5 to TRBJ2-3, with 10 bases matching TRBD1. Germline-derived CDR1 and CDR2 are MNHEY and SVGAGI. J lost 4 bases, V lost 2 bases, and 0 bases had no gene match. The CDR3 is 14 amino acids. DNA of the CDR3: TGTGCCAGCAGTTACGGGACAGGGGCAGATACGCAGTATTTT. Encoded protein: CASSYGTGADTQYF.

Only a few counts were recorded for this clonotype. The V and J genes are TRBV5-1 and TRBJ2-3; D is uncertain. The CDR3 covers 12 residues. Germline V lookup: CDR1 SGHRS, CDR2 YFSETQ. V gave up 6 bases and J gave up 0 bases, with 5 bases separating them. CDR3 DNA sequence: TGCGCCAGCAAGGCTAGCACAGATACGCAGTATTTT. It codes for CASKASTDTQYF.

This clonotype was counted between two and nine times. This rearrangement joins TRBV5-8 to TRBJ2-4; D remains ambiguous. Germline CDR1 reads SGHTS; CDR2 reads YDEGEE. CDR3 size: 15 residues. The V and J ends lost 0 bases and 0 bases respectively, with 7 bases between them. CDR3 coding DNA: TGTGCCAGCAGCTTGGTGGACCTAGCCAAAAACATTCAGTACTTC. Amino acid sequence: CASSLVDLAKNIQYF.

This clonotype has more than one count but fewer than ten. CDR3 region: CASSLIEGSVEQYF. CDR3 coding DNA: TGCGCCAGCAGCTTAATCGAGGGCAGTGTAGAGCAGTACTTC. V gene TRBV5-1 combines with J gene TRBJ2-7; D may be TRBD2 (5 bases). Trimming removed 2 bases at V and 7 bases at J, with 16 bases between. The CDR3 extends over 14 amino acids. Germline lookup yields CDR1 SGHRS and CDR2 YFSETQ.

This clonotype was counted a few times. A single base separates this from a much larger clone, so it may be a read error. The chain is built from TRBV6-4 and TRBJ2-3; the match to TRBD1 covers 7 bases. The V gene's germline CDR1 is MRHNA and CDR2 SNTAGT. J gave up 3 bases and V 0 bases, and 0 bases lay outside the gene matches. This CDR3 region has 14 residues. CDR3 coding DNA: TGTGCCAGCAGTGACTCGACAGGGACAGATACGCAGTATTTT. Translated: CASSDSTGTDTQYF.